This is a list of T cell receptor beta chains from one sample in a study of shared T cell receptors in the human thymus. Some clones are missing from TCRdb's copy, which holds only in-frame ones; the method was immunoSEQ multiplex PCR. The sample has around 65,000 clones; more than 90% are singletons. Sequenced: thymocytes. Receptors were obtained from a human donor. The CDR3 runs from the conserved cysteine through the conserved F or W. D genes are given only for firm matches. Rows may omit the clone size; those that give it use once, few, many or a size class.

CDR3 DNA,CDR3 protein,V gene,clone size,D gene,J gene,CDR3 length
TGTGCCAGCAGCTCAACACCCAGGGTCACCGGGGAGCTGTTTTTT,CASSSTPRVTGELFF,TRBV5-6,once,NA,TRBJ2-2,15
TGTGCCAGCAGCTTCAAGGGAGATCGACAGTCCTACGAGCAGTACTTC,CASSFKGDRQSYEQYF,TRBV11-1,NA,NA,TRBJ2-7,16
TGTGCCAGCAGCCTAACCGGGACAGTACTCACCGGGGAGCTGTTTTTT,CASSLTGTVLTGELFF,TRBV7-9,NA,TRBD1,TRBJ2-2,16
TGCGCCAGCAGTGAGTCGTCGGCGAGGAGTTATAATTCACCCCTCCACTTT,CASSESSARSYNSPLHF,TRBV10-1,NA,NA,TRBJ1-6,17
TGTGCCAGCAGTGAGTGCAGTGTGTGGCAGGGAGACCCTTTGGGGCGAGCTTTCTTT,CASSECSVWQGDPLGRAFF,TRBV27,once,NA,TRBJ1-1,19
TGTGCCAGCAGCTCAGCGGGGGGGACGGGAGTTACGCAGTATTTT,CASSSAGGTGVTQYF,TRBV7-9,NA,TRBD2,TRBJ2-3,15
TGCGCCAGCAGCCAAGAGTCGGAGGGGGGCACTGAAGCTTTCTTT,CASSQESEGGTEAFF,TRBV4-3,NA,NA,TRBJ1-1,15
TGTGCCAGCAGCTTAACAGGGACAGGGGATTTTCGGGATGGCTACACCTTC,CASSLTGTGDFRDGYTF,TRBV7-3,NA,TRBD1,TRBJ1-2,17
TGTGCCAGCAGAGACGAAACACCGGATACGCAGTATTTT,CASRDETPDTQYF,TRBV2,NA,NA,TRBJ2-3,13
TGTGCCAGCAGCTTGGAACCGTTCTGGACAAATTATAGCAATCAGCCCCAGCATTTT,CASSLEPFWTNYSNQPQHF,TRBV5-4,NA,NA,TRBJ1-5,19
TGTGCCTGGAGTTCACCCCGGGACAGGCTATCGGTGGTAGCCAAAAACATTCAGTACTTC,CAWSSPRDRLSVVAKNIQYF,TRBV30,NA,TRBD1,TRBJ2-4,20
TGTGCCAGCAGTCCGAGACAGGGAGTGGGAGTGGGAAATGAAAAACTGTTTTTT,CASSPRQGVGVGNEKLFF,TRBV27,NA,TRBD1,TRBJ1-4,18
TGTGCCACCAGCAGGGACCCCACAGGGACCTATTATGGCTACACCTTC,CATSRDPTGTYYGYTF,TRBV15,NA,NA,TRBJ1-2,16
TGTGCCAGTAGTATAGAAAAAGATCAACAGGGGGGAGAGTCCTACGAGCAGTACTTC,CASSIEKDQQGGESYEQYF,TRBV19,NA,TRBD1,TRBJ2-7,19
TGTGCCAGCAGCTTAGGGGGAATCGGACACCGCTCTGGAAACACCATATATTTT,CASSLGGIGHRSGNTIYF,TRBV7-2,NA,NA,TRBJ1-3,18
TGTGCCAGCAGCCCCAAGCGGCAGGGGGCGCGGGAGACCCAGTACTTC,CASSPKRQGARETQYF,TRBV11-1,NA,TRBD1,TRBJ2-5,16
TGTGCCAGCAGCCCCCATTGGACAGGGACCGGGGAGCTGTTTTTT,CASSPHWTGTGELFF,TRBV7-2,NA,TRBD1,TRBJ2-2,15
TGTGCCAGCAGCTTACCAGTCAGGGGCTGGAGGACTCTGTACACTGAAGCTTTCTTT,CASSLPVRGWRTLYTEAFF,TRBV7-6,NA,NA,TRBJ1-1,19
TGTGCCATCAGTGAGTCGCCGGCGGATAACTATGGCTACACCTTC,CAISESPADNYGYTF,TRBV10-3,NA,NA,TRBJ1-2,15
TGTGCCAGCACCGCCGGAAACGATGAGCAGTTCTTC,CASTAGNDEQFF,TRBV6-5,NA,NA,TRBJ2-1,12
TGTGCCAGCAGCTCACGCCCGAGGACCGAAGGCTCTGGGGCCAACGTCCTGACTTTC,CASSSRPRTEGSGANVLTF,TRBV7-3,NA,NA,TRBJ2-6,19
TGTGCCAGCTCACCTGGGCCATACACTGAAGCTTTCTTT,CASSPGPYTEAFF,TRBV18,NA,NA,TRBJ1-1,13
TGTGCCAGTAGTCCCGGGGGAATGAGCGACTACGAGCAGTACTTC,CASSPGGMSDYEQYF,TRBV19,once,NA,TRBJ2-7,15
TGTGCCAGCAGCCTAGAGACAGGGATAGTCAGTAGCTACACCTTC,CASSLETGIVSSYTF,TRBV7-9,NA,TRBD1,TRBJ1-2,15
TGTGCCTGGAGTACGAGAATTCGCCACAATGAGCAGTTCTTC,CAWSTRIRHNEQFF,TRBV30,NA,NA,TRBJ2-1,14
TGCGCCAGCAGCCAACTACTAGGGTATCTGAATTCACCCCTCCACTTT,CASSQLLGYLNSPLHF,TRBV4-1,NA,NA,TRBJ1-6,16
TGTGCCAGCAGCCCCGGGACATTATTCTCCTACGAGCAGTACTTC,CASSPGTLFSYEQYF,TRBV13,NA,NA,TRBJ2-7,15